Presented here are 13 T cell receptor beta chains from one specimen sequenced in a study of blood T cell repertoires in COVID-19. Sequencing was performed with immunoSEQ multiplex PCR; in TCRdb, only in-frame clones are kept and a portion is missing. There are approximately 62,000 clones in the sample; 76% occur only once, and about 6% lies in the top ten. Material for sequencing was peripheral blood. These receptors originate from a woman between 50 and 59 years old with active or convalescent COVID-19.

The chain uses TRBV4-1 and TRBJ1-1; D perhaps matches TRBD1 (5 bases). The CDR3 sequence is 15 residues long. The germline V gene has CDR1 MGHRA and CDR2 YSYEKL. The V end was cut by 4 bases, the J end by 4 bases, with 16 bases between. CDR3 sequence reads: CASSPGGTMSTEAFF. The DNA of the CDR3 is TGCGCCAGCAGCCCGGGGGGGACGATGAGCACTGAAGCTTTCTTT.

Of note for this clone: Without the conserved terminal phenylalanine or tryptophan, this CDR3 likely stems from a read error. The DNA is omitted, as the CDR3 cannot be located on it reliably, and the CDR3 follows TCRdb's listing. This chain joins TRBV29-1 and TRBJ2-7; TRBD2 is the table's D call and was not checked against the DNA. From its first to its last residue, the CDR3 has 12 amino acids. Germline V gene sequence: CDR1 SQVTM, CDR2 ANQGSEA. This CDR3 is CSVEGRRGDSQE.

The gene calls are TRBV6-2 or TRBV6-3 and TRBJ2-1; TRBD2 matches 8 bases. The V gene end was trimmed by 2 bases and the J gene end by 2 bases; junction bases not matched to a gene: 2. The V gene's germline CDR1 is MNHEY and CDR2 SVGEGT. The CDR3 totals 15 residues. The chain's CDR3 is CASSYGLATYNEQFF. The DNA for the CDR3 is TGTGCCAGCAGTTACGGACTAGCAACCTACAATGAGCAGTTCTTC.

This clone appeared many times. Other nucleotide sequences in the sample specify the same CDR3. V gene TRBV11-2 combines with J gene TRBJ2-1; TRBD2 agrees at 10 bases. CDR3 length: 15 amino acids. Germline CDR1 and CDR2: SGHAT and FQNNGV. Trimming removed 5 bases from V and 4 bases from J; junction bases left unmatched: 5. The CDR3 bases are TGTGCCAGCAGCCTCGGACTAGCGGAATACAATGAGCAGTTCTTC. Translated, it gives CASSLGLAEYNEQFF.

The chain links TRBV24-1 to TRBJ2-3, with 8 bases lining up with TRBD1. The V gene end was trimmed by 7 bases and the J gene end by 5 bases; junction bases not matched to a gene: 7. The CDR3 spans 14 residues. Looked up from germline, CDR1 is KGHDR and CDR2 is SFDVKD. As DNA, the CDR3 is TGTGCCACCAGACCTCAGGGGGCCGGAGATACGCAGTATTTT. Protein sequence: CATRPQGAGDTQYF.

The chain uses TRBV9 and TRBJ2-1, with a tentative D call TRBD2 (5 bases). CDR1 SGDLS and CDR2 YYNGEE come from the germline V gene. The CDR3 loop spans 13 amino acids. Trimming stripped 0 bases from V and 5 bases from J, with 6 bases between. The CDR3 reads CASSVAGNNEQFF. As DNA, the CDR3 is TGTGCCAGCAGCGTAGCCGGGAACAATGAGCAGTTCTTC.

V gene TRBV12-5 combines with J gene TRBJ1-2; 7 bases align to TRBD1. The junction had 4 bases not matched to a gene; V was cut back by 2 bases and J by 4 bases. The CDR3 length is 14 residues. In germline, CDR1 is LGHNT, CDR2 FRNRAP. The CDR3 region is CASGLTGVSYGYTF. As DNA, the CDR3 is TGTGCTAGTGGTTTGACAGGGGTTAGCTATGGCTACACCTTC.

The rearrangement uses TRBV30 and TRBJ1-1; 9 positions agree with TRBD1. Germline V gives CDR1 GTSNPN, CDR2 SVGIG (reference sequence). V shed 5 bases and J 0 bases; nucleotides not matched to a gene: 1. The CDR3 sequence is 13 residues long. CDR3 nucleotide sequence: TGTGCCTGGTGGGACAGGGTGAACACTGAAGCTTTCTTT. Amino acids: CAWWDRVNTEAFF.

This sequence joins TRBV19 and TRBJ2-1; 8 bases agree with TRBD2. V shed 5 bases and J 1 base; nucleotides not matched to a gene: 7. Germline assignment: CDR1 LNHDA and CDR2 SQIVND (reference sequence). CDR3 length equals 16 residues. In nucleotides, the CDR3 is TGTGCCAGTAGTGCGTCTTTAGCGGGGTCCTACAATGAGCAGTTCTTC. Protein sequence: CASSASLAGSYNEQFF.

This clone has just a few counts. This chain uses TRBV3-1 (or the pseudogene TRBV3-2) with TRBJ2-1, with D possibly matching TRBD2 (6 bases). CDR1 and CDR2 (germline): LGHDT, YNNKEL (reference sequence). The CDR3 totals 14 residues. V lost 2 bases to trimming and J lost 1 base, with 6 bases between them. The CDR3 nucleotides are TGTGCCAGCAGCCAACGGGAGTCCTACAATGAGCAGTTCTTC. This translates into CASSQRESYNEQFF.

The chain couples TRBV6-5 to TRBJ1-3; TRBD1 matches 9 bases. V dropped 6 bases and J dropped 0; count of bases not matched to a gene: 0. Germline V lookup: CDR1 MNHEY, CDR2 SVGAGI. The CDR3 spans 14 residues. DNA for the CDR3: TGTGCCAGCAGGACAGGGGGCTCTGGAAACACCATATATTTT. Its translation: CASRTGGSGNTIYF.

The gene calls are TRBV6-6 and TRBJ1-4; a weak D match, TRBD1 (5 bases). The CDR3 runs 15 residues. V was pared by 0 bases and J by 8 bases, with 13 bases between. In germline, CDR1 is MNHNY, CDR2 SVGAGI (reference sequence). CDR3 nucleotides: TGTGCCAGCAGTTACTCGGGGGGAAAAGGGGAAAAACTGTTTTTT. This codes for CASSYSGGKGEKLFF.

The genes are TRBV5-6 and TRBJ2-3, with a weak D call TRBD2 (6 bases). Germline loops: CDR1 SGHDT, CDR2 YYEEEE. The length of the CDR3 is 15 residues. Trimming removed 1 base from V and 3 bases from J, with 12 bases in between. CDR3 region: CASSLSRGWTDTQYF. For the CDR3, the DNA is TGTGCCAGCAGCTTGAGCCGGGGGTGGACAGATACGCAGTATTTT.